Here is one TCR beta chain with its context. Its antigen is unknown. Germline V gives CDR1 LNHNV, CDR2 YYDKDF (reference sequence). The germline V and J ends were trimmed by 0 bases and 0 bases, with 7 bases remaining between them. This CDR3 has 15 amino acids. The entry originates in a study of cytomegalovirus exposure and HLA in healthy donors. Notes on the study in general: Segments of the TCR beta V type were, in most cases, productive about 87% or about 30% of the time in an earlier analysis.

The study ran its PCR with 60 Vbeta and 13 Jbeta primers. Sequenced by immunoSEQ multiplex PCR; TCRdb stores in-frame clones only, minus some. The sample shows around 110,000 clones, 65% to 90% of them seen only once. The source of this sequence is a woman in her twenties or thirties in good health and CMV-seronegative. The chain is built from TRBV15 and TRBJ2-3; TRBD2 is a possible D gene (5 bases). The sample taken for sequencing was PBMCs. The CDR3 nucleotides read TGTGCCACCAGCAGAGATCGGGGTAGCACAGATACGCAGTATTTT. Amino acids: CATSRDRGSTDTQYF.